Listed here are 22 T cell receptor beta chains from one sample, sequenced in a study of blood T cells in healthy people across ages. Through a sample-barcoded 5' primer and a J-beta primer mix, a second PCR was run for roughly 7 to 12 cycles. Via MiXCR, TCRdb re-called the 5' RACE reads, giving one row per CDR3 protein. The sample gives some 670,000 distinct CDR3 sequences, more than 45% of which show up once; about 14% is in the top ten. The sample taken for sequencing was blood. These TCRs come from an elderly woman in good health.

The gene calls are TRBV5-1 and TRBJ2-1; the match to TRBD2 covers 14 bases. The V and J ends lost 1 base and 8 bases, in that order; junction bases with no gene match: 8. CDR1 is SGHRS and CDR2 is YFSETQ in the germline V gene. The CDR3 has 17 amino acids. This CDR3 reads CASSLPRGTSGGHEQFF. CDR3 sequence (DNA): TGCGCCAGCAGCTTGCCCCGAGGGACTAGCGGGGGCCATGAGCAGTTCTTC.

This clonotype was detected many times. V usage is TRBV7-9 and J usage is TRBJ2-1; no clear D gene. With 0 bases removed from V and 1 base from J, the gap between germline ends came to 10 bases. The length of the CDR3 is 16 residues. Germline lookup yields CDR1 SEHNR and CDR2 FQNEAQ (reference sequence). DNA of the CDR3: TGTGCCAGCAGCTTAGCGCCGTGGTTTTCCTACAATGAGCAGTTCTTC. Its protein product is CASSLAPWFSYNEQFF.

Comment on this clonotype: A much more abundant neighbour one base away suggests this may be a read error. The chain carries TRBV5-1 and TRBJ2-7, with D possibly being TRBD2 (6 bases). The CDR3 has 16 residues. Trimming removed 4 bases at V and 2 bases at J, with 19 bases between. Germline CDR1 SGHRS, CDR2 YFSETQ. Here the CDR3 DNA reads TGCGCCAGCAGCCCATCAAAACAGGACTACCCCTACGAGCAGTACTTC. Translating it yields CASSPSKQDYPYEQYF.

J is TRBJ1-5 and V is TRBV6-6; D unresolved. Between the trimmed V and J ends, which lost 0 bases and 4 bases, there was a span of 10 bases. CDR3 length: 15 amino acids. Germline V gene data show CDR1 as MNHNY and CDR2 as SVGAGI (reference sequence). The CDR3 region has the DNA TGTGCCAGCAGTTACTCGGACGGCCCAAATCAGCCCCAGCATTTT. This gives the protein CASSYSDGPNQPQHF.

This clonotype was detected ten times or more. The J gene is TRBJ2-3, the V gene TRBV18; 11 nucleotides line up with TRBD2. With V trimmed by 3 bases and J by 5 bases, 10 bases remained unmatched. The germline V gene encodes CDR1 KGHSH and CDR2 LQKENI. CDR3 size: 17 residues. CDR3 in DNA: TGTGCCAGCTCACCGCTAGCGGGGGGCCCCGCTGGAGATACGCAGTATTTT. It specifies CASSPLAGGPAGDTQYF.

The chain is built from TRBV29-1 and TRBJ2-2; D might be TRBD2 (6 bases). The CDR3 sequence is 15 residues long. Trimming shortened V by 4 bases and J by 4 bases, and 16 bases separated the two germline ends. Germline V gives CDR1 SQVTM, CDR2 ANQGSEA. The CDR3, as DNA: TGCAGCGTTGGCTCTAGCGCCATGATCACCGGGGAGCTGTTTTTT. Translated, it gives CSVGSSAMITGELFF.

V gene TRBV9 combines with J gene TRBJ2-3, with D tentatively TRBD2 (6 bases). The V gene lost 0 bases and the J gene lost 4 bases, with 9 bases spanning the gap. The CDR3 totals 14 residues. Looked up from germline, CDR1 is SGDLS and CDR2 is YYNGEE. The CDR3 is CASSVVGGPDTQYF. In DNA form, the CDR3 reads TGTGCCAGCAGCGTAGTCGGGGGACCAGATACGCAGTATTTT.

This clonotype was picked up many times. This sequence joins TRBV7-2 and TRBJ1-2; TRBD1 matches 9 bases. V was clipped by 1 base and J by 5 bases; unmatched bases: 5. The CDR3 length is 15 residues. Germline assignment: CDR1 SGHTA and CDR2 FQGNSA. DNA for the CDR3: TGTGCCAGCAGCTTAGGGGACAGGGTCCTATATGGCTACACCTTC. Translating it yields CASSLGDRVLYGYTF.

This clonotype was recorded at least ten times. The chain is built from TRBV4-2 and TRBJ2-7; D gene unclear. Germline V gene sequence: CDR1 LGHNA, CDR2 YNFKEQ. The CDR3 is 13 amino acids. The ends were cut back, 4 bases at V and 3 bases at J, with 10 bases in the middle. In DNA form, the CDR3 reads TGTGCCAGCAGCCTTGGTGAGAACTACGAGCAGTACTTC. It encodes CASSLGENYEQYF.

J is TRBJ2-2 and V is TRBV27; 8 positions agree with TRBD2. Unmatched junction bases numbered 6, after V lost 2 bases and J lost 4 bases. The CDR3 covers 16 residues. Germline loops: CDR1 MNHEY, CDR2 SMNVEV (reference sequence). The CDR3 region is CASSLEGLAGTGELFF. As DNA, the CDR3 is TGTGCCAGCAGTTTAGAAGGACTAGCCGGCACCGGGGAGCTGTTTTTT.

At least ten counts were recorded for this clonotype. The chain links TRBV5-1 to TRBJ2-5; no firm D call. Trimming left V 2 bases short and J 5 bases short, with 7 bases between. This CDR3 is 12 amino acids long. Germline-derived CDR1 and CDR2 are SGHRS and YFSETQ. The CDR3, as DNA: TGCGCCAGCAGCTTCGCGGCGGAGACCCAGTACTTC. Translated, it gives CASSFAAETQYF.

In its sample, this clonotype was seen many times. The chain employs TRBV27 and TRBJ1-5, with 7 bases fitting TRBD1. This CDR3 contains 16 residues. Trimming removed 5 bases from V and 4 bases from J; junction bases left unmatched: 11. Germline lookup yields CDR1 MNHEY and CDR2 SMNVEV (reference sequence). The CDR3 protein is CASSLVGTVLNQPQHF. CDR3 in DNA: TGTGCCAGCAGTCTCGTTGGGACAGTGCTAAATCAGCCCCAGCATTTT.

This clonotype was seen ten or more times. V gene TRBV7-2 combines with J gene TRBJ2-1, with 7 positions matching TRBD1. V lost 6 bases and J lost 4; bases outside the gene matches: 9. This CDR3 has 15 residues. Germline-derived CDR1 and CDR2 are SGHTA and FQGNSA. Here the CDR3 DNA reads TGTGCCAGCAGTCGACAGGGATGGGGTTACAATGAGCAGTTCTTC. Translation: CASSRQGWGYNEQFF.

The chain combines TRBV27 with TRBJ1-6, with 8 bases that match TRBD1. The CDR3 has 12 residues. Trimming cost V 9 bases and J 10 bases; bases outside gene matches: 5. The germline CDR1 and CDR2 sequences are MNHEY and SMNVEV (reference sequence). The CDR3 reads CASRTGSSPLHF. CDR3 nucleotide sequence: TGTGCCAGTCGGACAGGGAGCTCACCCCTCCACTTT.

Comment on this clonotype: One end of the junction fails to match germline, which may point to a read error. The chain recombines TRBV18 with TRBJ2-3; possible D gene TRBD2, 5 bases. The CDR3 contains 16 residues. The germline V gene encodes CDR1 KGHSH and CDR2 LQKENI. The DNA of the CDR3 is TGTGTCAGCAAAGGCGGGCCATCGGCCGTCACAGATACGCAGTATTTT. Protein product: CVSKGGPSAVTDTQYF.

V usage is TRBV27 and J usage is TRBJ1-2, with D maybe TRBD1 (5 bases). Looked up from germline, CDR1 is MNHEY and CDR2 is SMNVEV (reference sequence). The CDR3 loop spans 15 amino acids. Trimming removed 2 bases from V and 2 bases from J, with 12 bases in between. The CDR3 nucleotides are TGTGCCAGCAGTTTAGGGGACGCGCGGAACTATGGCTACACCTTC. Its protein product is CASSLGDARNYGYTF.

This clonotype appeared many times. This rearrangement joins TRBV20-1 to TRBJ2-1, with D perhaps matching TRBD1 (6 bases). Germline V gene lookup returns CDR1 DFQATT and CDR2 SNEGSKA (reference sequence). Trimming stripped 0 bases from V and 9 bases from J, with 18 bases between. The CDR3 is 15 amino acids. CDR3 sequence (DNA): TGCAGTGCTAGAGATGGACACAGGGTTTACGGTGAGCAGTTCTTC. Translation: CSARDGHRVYGEQFF.

The rearrangement links TRBV10-3 to TRBJ2-1, with 10 nucleotides matching TRBD2. Trimming at V came to 3 bases and at J to 6 bases, leaving 8 bases not matched to a gene. The CDR3 is 16 amino acids. The V gene's germline CDR1 is ENHRY and CDR2 SYGVKD. The CDR3 loop reads CAISDWQAGGPNEQFF. The CDR3 DNA reads as TGTGCCATCAGTGACTGGCAAGCGGGGGGGCCCAATGAGCAGTTCTTC.

The chain combines TRBV20-1 with TRBJ2-6; D may be TRBD2 (6 bases). Germline loops: CDR1 DFQATT, CDR2 SNEGSKA (reference sequence). The CDR3 length is 18 residues. Trimming left V 3 bases short and J 1 base short, with 19 bases between. The CDR3 is CSASSQPGLTSGANVLTF. CDR3 in DNA: TGCAGTGCTAGCTCGCAACCGGGACTCACATCTGGGGCCAACGTCCTGACTTTC.

To note about this clonotype: A much larger clone lies a single base off, so this may be a read error. The chain joins TRBV18 to TRBJ2-5; possible D gene TRBD2, 5 bases. Near its end, the DNA agrees better with TRBJ2-7, so the J call may be wrong. The CDR3 sequence is 13 residues long. The germline V gene has CDR1 KGHSH and CDR2 LQKENI. The DNA of the CDR3 is TGTGCCAGCTCACCACTGCCGCGGGACGAGCAGTACTTC. It translates to CASSPLPRDEQYF.

The CDR3 loop is CASSFDTSGSKYF. The CDR3 coding sequence is TGTGCCAGCAGCTTCGATACTAGCGGGAGTAAGTACTTC. This sequence joins TRBV7-2 and TRBJ2-7; 11 nucleotides align to TRBD2. J was trimmed by 11 bases and V by 3 bases; bases with no gene match: 6. Germline-derived CDR1 and CDR2 are SGHTA and FQGNSA. This CDR3 contains 13 residues. The full variable domain, its missing parts supplied by reference TRBV7-2 and TRBJ2-7, is GAGVSQSPSNKVTEKGKDVELRCDPISGHTALYWYRQSLGQGLEFLIYFQGNSAPDKSGLPSDRFSAERTGGSVSTLTIQRTQQEDSAVYLCASSFDTSGSKYFGPGTRLTVT.

The CDR3 spells CSALPQNTEAFF. As DNA, the CDR3 is TGCAGTGCCCTACCGCAAAACACTGAAGCTTTCTTT. V usage is TRBV20-1 and J usage is TRBJ1-1; no definite D call. This CDR3 contains 12 residues. Germline CDR1 is DFQATT and CDR2 is SNEGSKA (reference sequence). Trimming took off 6 bases at V and 2 bases at J, with 10 bases between the two ends.